The 29 T cell receptor beta chains below come from one sample, sequenced in a study of T cell repertoires in cytomegalovirus infection. Antigens of these TCRs are unknown. TCRdb reprocessed the reads via MiXCR and lists one record per CDR3 protein. Here the sample spans 450,000 to 600,000 distinct CDR3 sequences, more than 40% being singletons. The source was cultured PBMCs, collected from culture after CMV antigen stimulation. Receptors were obtained from a human donor in good health (CMV status not recorded). Some clones in this sample may be carry-over from other donors' samples.

This clonotype showed up just a few times. The CDR3 sequence is CASSDGRGLTDTQYF. The CDR3 DNA sequence: TGTGCCAGCAGCGACGGGCGGGGGCTCACAGATACGCAGTATTTT. The V and J genes are TRBV11-2 and TRBJ2-3; maybe TRBD2 (7 bases). This CDR3 comprises 15 residues. The V end was cut by 5 bases, the J end by 2 bases, with 14 bases between. Germline-derived CDR1 and CDR2 are SGHAT and FQNNGV.

This clonotype was seen a handful of times. The genes are TRBV6-2 or TRBV6-3 and TRBJ2-1, with 10 bases aligning to TRBD2. Germline assignment: CDR1 MNHEY and CDR2 SVGEGT. V dropped 2 bases and J dropped 5; count of bases not matched to a gene: 3. This CDR3 region has 15 residues. The CDR3 nucleotides are TGTGCCAGCAGTTACCTAGCGGGGGTAGACAATGAGCAGTTCTTC. Its protein is CASSYLAGVDNEQFF.

The gene calls are TRBV15 and TRBJ2-1, with no clear D. Trimming removed 5 bases at V and 8 bases at J, with 16 bases between. The CDR3 length is 14 residues. Germline-derived CDR1 and CDR2 are LNHNV and YYDKDF (reference sequence). This CDR3 is CATSPIGFGYEQFF. The CDR3 DNA follows: TGTGCCACCAGCCCCATTGGGTTTGGCTATGAGCAGTTCTTC.

The chain has TRBV12-3 or TRBV12-4 and TRBJ2-7, with TRBD1 matching over 12 bases. The CDR3 consists of 15 residues. Trimming removed 5 bases from V and 7 bases from J; junction bases left unmatched: 9. CDR3 DNA: TGTGCCAGCAGTGATCCGGGACAGGGGGCAGGGGAGCAGTACTTC. It codes for CASSDPGQGAGEQYF.

The rearrangement uses TRBV4-1 and TRBJ2-1, with unresolved D. CDR3 length: 17 residues. The germline gives CDR1 MGHRA, CDR2 YSYEKL. V lost 2 bases to trimming and J lost 0 bases, with 14 bases between them. CDR3 loop: CASSQHPGISSYNEQFF. Written as DNA, the CDR3 is TGCGCCAGCAGCCAACATCCGGGCATAAGCTCCTACAATGAGCAGTTCTTC.

This clonotype was seen a handful of times. This sequence joins TRBV7-6 and TRBJ1-6, with unresolved D. CDR3 size: 16 residues. V dropped 1 base and J dropped 1 base, with 8 bases sitting between them. CDR1 is SGHVS, CDR2 FNYEAQ, per germline. DNA for the CDR3: TGTGCCAGCAGCTTAGGCGGTGGGTCCTATAATTCACCCCTCCACTTT. Encoded protein: CASSLGGGSYNSPLHF.

The table lists this clonotype with a few counts. The J gene is TRBJ1-4, the V gene TRBV19; D gene uncertain. V lost 1 base, J lost 7 bases, and 10 bases lay in between. The germline gives CDR1 LNHDA, CDR2 SQIVND (reference sequence). There are 14 residues in the CDR3. The CDR3 loop is CASSIVPAFEKLFF. The CDR3 coding sequence is TGTGCCAGTAGTATAGTTCCGGCTTTTGAAAAACTGTTTTTT.

This clonotype came up a few times. The CDR3 nucleotides are TGTGCCAGCAGTTTATTCGGGGCGGGGGCGAACAATGAGCAGTTCTTC. It is translated as CASSLFGAGANNEQFF. This chain connects TRBV27 to TRBJ2-1, with D perhaps TRBD2 (7 bases). V lost 1 base and J lost 5, with 15 bases in between. This CDR3 contains 16 residues. The germline gives CDR1 MNHEY, CDR2 SMNVEV (reference sequence).

V and J are TRBV20-1 and TRBJ2-5; D is tentatively TRBD1 or TRBD2 (6 bases each). The length of the CDR3 is 16 residues. Looked up from germline, CDR1 is DFQATT and CDR2 is SNEGSKA (reference sequence). Trimming took off 0 bases at V and 1 base at J, with 15 bases between the two ends. The CDR3 region is CSARDPSGAIQETQYF. Here the CDR3 DNA reads TGCAGTGCTAGAGATCCCTCGGGGGCAATCCAAGAGACCCAGTACTTC.

V gene TRBV2 combines with J gene TRBJ1-4; 9 bases line up with TRBD1. Germline trimming cut 0 bases from V and 14 bases from J; bases unmatched to any gene: 7. This CDR3 is built from 14 residues. The germline gives CDR1 SNHLY, CDR2 FYNNEI. CDR3 nucleotide sequence: TGTGCCAGCAGTGAAGCGGCCGGGACAGGGAATCTGTTTTTT. Amino acid sequence: CASSEAAGTGNLFF. Using reference TRBV2 and TRBJ1-4 for the parts outside the CDR3, the full variable domain is EPEVTQTPSHQVTQMGQEVILRCVPISNHLYFYWYRQILGQKVEFLVSFYNNEISEKSEIFDDQFSVERPDGSNFTLKIRSTKLEDSAMYFCASSEAAGTGNLFFGSGTQLSVL.

This clonotype has just one count. The CDR3 region has the DNA TGTGCCAGCAGAAGGGGACAGGGAAACACCATATATTTT. It specifies CASRRGQGNTIYF. J is TRBJ1-3 and V is TRBV6-8; 7 positions match TRBD1. This CDR3 is built from 13 residues. The V segment lost 6 bases and the J segment 4 bases; nucleotides outside the gene matches: 3. Germline assignment: CDR1 MNHGY and CDR2 SAAAGT.

This clonotype was seen a few times. The CDR3 reads CASSAPGLHSGNTIYF. The CDR3 coding sequence is TGCGCCAGCAGCGCCCCGGGACTCCACTCTGGAAACACCATATATTTT. The gene calls are TRBV4-1 and TRBJ1-3, with D perhaps TRBD1 (5 bases). The CDR3 runs to 16 residues. Trimming pared 5 bases from V and 0 bases from J, leaving 14 bases between. The germline V gene encodes CDR1 MGHRA and CDR2 YSYEKL.

This clonotype has only a few counts. The genes are TRBV7-2 and TRBJ1-2; maybe TRBD1 (6 bases). This CDR3 region has 15 residues. The V gene lost 7 bases and the J gene lost 2 bases, with 17 bases spanning the gap. Germline CDR1 and CDR2: SGHTA and FQGNSA. The CDR3 reads CASTQQGSFNYGYTF. CDR3 nucleotides: TGTGCCAGCACCCAGCAGGGGAGTTTCAACTATGGCTACACCTTC. Based on the CDR3 plus reference TRBV7-2 and TRBJ1-2, the full variable domain is GAGVSQSPSNKVTEKGKDVELRCDPISGHTALYWYRQSLGQGLEFLIYFQGNSAPDKSGLPSDRFSAERTGGSVSTLTIQRTQQEDSAVYLCASTQQGSFNYGYTFGSGTRLTVV.

This clonotype has just a few counts. The rearrangement links TRBV12-3 or TRBV12-4 to TRBJ1-3, with D unclear. Between the trimmed V and J ends, which lost 6 bases and 4 bases, there was a span of 13 bases. The CDR3 covers 14 residues. The CDR3 nucleotides read TGTGCCAGCAGCTACCGTGGGCTCGGAAACACCATATATTTT. Translation gives CASSYRGLGNTIYF.

This sequence joins TRBV12-3 or TRBV12-4 and TRBJ2-2; maybe TRBD2 (5 bases). Trimming took off 3 bases at V and 7 bases at J, with 9 bases between the two ends. The CDR3 has 13 residues. CDR3: CASSFGDYGELFF. The CDR3 region has the DNA TGTGCCAGCAGTTTCGGGGATTACGGGGAGCTGTTTTTT.

The J gene is TRBJ1-6, the V gene TRBV5-1; D gene unclear. Germline assignment: CDR1 SGHRS and CDR2 YFSETQ. Trimming took 3 bases from V and 7 from J, leaving 14 bases between them. The CDR3 sequence is 15 residues long. CDR3: CASSSIAPGNSPLHF. In DNA form, the CDR3 reads TGCGCCAGCAGCTCTATCGCGCCGGGGAATTCACCCCTCCACTTT.

The rearrangement joins TRBV7-2 to TRBJ2-7; 12 bases are shared with TRBD2. Per the germline V gene, CDR1 is SGHTA and CDR2 is FQGNSA. With 6 bases clipped from V and 6 bases from J, the junction kept 12 bases outside the gene matches. The CDR3 is 16 residues long. The CDR3 sequence: CASSYTGTSGSREQYF. The DNA for the CDR3 is TGTGCCAGCAGTTATACCGGGACTAGCGGGTCTCGCGAGCAGTACTTC.

The chain carries TRBV5-1 and TRBJ2-1; D not certain. Germline V CDR1 and CDR2: SGHRS, YFSETQ. The ends were cut back, 0 bases at V and 5 bases at J, with 6 bases in the middle. The CDR3 runs 13 residues. Here the CDR3 reads CASSLVPDNEQFF. The DNA of the CDR3 is TGCGCCAGCAGCTTGGTCCCAGACAATGAGCAGTTCTTC.

J is TRBJ1-5 and V is TRBV14, with a tentative D call TRBD1 (5 bases). CDR1 and CDR2 from the germline V gene are SGHDN and FVKESK. The CDR3 runs 15 residues. With 0 bases removed from V and 5 bases from J, the gap between germline ends came to 11 bases. CDR3: CASSQEGPSYQPQHF. The CDR3 nucleotides read TGTGCCAGCAGCCAAGAGGGGCCCAGTTATCAGCCCCAGCATTTT.

This sequence joins TRBV7-2 and TRBJ1-5; no definite D call. Deletions cut 5 bases from V and 5 bases from J, with 10 bases between. The CDR3 sequence is 13 residues long. From germline, CDR1 is SGHTA and CDR2 FQGNSA. The DNA of the CDR3 is TGTGCCAGCAGCCCCTCGACCTATCAGCCCCAGCATTTT. Residues: CASSPSTYQPQHF.

J is TRBJ2-1 and V is TRBV20-1; TRBD2 is a possible D gene (5 bases). The ends were cut back, 0 bases at V and 9 bases at J, with 15 bases in the middle. This CDR3 contains 14 residues. Germline V gene sequence: CDR1 DFQATT, CDR2 SNEGSKA (reference sequence). CDR3 sequence reads: CSARDRGSLGEQFF. CDR3 nucleotides: TGCAGTGCTAGAGATCGGGGTAGCTTGGGTGAGCAGTTCTTC.

This clonotype has a handful of counts. The chain joins TRBV11-2 to TRBJ2-7; unclear D gene. The ends were cut back, 5 bases at V and 0 bases at J, with 14 bases in the middle. CDR1 and CDR2 from the germline V gene are SGHAT and FQNNGV. The CDR3 runs 15 residues. CDR3 sequence (DNA): TGTGCCAGCAGCCGTCTGCCTGTAGGCTCCTACGAGCAGTACTTC. Translated: CASSRLPVGSYEQYF.

This clonotype was seen once. The V and J genes are TRBV11-2 and TRBJ2-7; TRBD1 matches 7 bases. Losses at the gene ends were 11 bases for V and 1 base for J; bases not matched to a gene: 8. The CDR3 extends over 13 amino acids. Germline V CDR1 and CDR2: SGHAT, FQNNGV. The CDR3 protein is CAGGVDRSYEQYF. CDR3 DNA: TGTGCCGGGGGAGTGGACAGGTCCTACGAGCAGTACTTC.

This clonotype turned up a few times. V usage is TRBV7-2 and J usage is TRBJ2-7, with D uncertain. The germline V and J ends were trimmed by 2 bases and 3 bases, with 11 bases remaining between them. The CDR3 runs 14 residues. CDR1 and CDR2 (germline): SGHTA, FQGNSA. DNA for the CDR3: TGTGCCAGCAGCTTAAGGCTCACTGGCTACGAGCAGTACTTC. Amino acids: CASSLRLTGYEQYF.

The table lists this clonotype with many counts. The chain uses TRBV7-9 and TRBJ2-3; no definite D call. CDR1 and CDR2 from the germline V gene are SEHNR and FQNEAQ (reference sequence). CDR3 length: 13 residues. Trimming left V 4 bases short and J 0 bases short, with 5 bases between. The CDR3 reads CASSSPSTDTQYF. The CDR3 nucleotides are TGTGCCAGCAGCTCTCCTAGCACAGATACGCAGTATTTT.

This clonotype appeared a few times. V and J are TRBV6-2 or TRBV6-3 and TRBJ2-3, with D hard to call. The germline CDR1 and CDR2 sequences are MNHEY and SVGEGT. V was shortened by 4 bases and J by 1 base, with 12 bases between the two germline ends. The CDR3 length is 15 residues. The CDR3 protein is CASSSHAAGTDTQYF. Written as DNA, the CDR3 is TGTGCCAGCAGTTCCCACGCGGCGGGCACAGATACGCAGTATTTT.

This clonotype was seen repeatedly, ten times or more. J is TRBJ2-3 and V is TRBV7-2; a possible D gene is TRBD2 (6 bases). The germline V gene encodes CDR1 SGHTA and CDR2 FQGNSA. The germline V and J ends were trimmed by 5 bases and 8 bases, with 14 bases remaining between them. This CDR3 is 13 amino acids long. CDR3 DNA sequence: TGTGCCAGCAGCCTCCGGGAGAGGGGTACGCAGTATTTT. This encodes CASSLRERGTQYF. Full variable domain (missing parts from reference TRBV7-2 and TRBJ2-3): GAGVSQSPSNKVTEKGKDVELRCDPISGHTALYWYRQSLGQGLEFLIYFQGNSAPDKSGLPSDRFSAERTGGSVSTLTIQRTQQEDSAVYLCASSLRERGTQYFGPGTRLTVL.

The chain is built from TRBV7-2 and TRBJ2-1; 11 nucleotides line up with TRBD2. This CDR3 comprises 17 residues. The V segment lost 5 bases and the J segment 8 bases; nucleotides outside the gene matches: 14. In germline, CDR1 is SGHTA, CDR2 FQGNSA. CDR3 residues: CASSPLPTSGSLDEQFF. The DNA for the CDR3 is TGTGCCAGCAGCCCACTTCCAACTAGCGGGAGCTTAGATGAGCAGTTCTTC.

The V gene is TRBV6-5, the J gene TRBJ1-6; TRBD1 agrees at 8 bases. The germline CDR1 and CDR2 sequences are MNHEY and SVGAGI. CDR3 length equals 15 residues. J lost 6 bases, V lost 6 bases, and 7 bases had no gene match. CDR3 bases: TGTGCCAGCAGAGCCCCAGGGGGCCTTAATTCACCCCTCCACTTT. As protein: CASRAPGGLNSPLHF.